This T cell receptor beta chain stems from a study of T cells expressing NK-cell markers. Study-level results: One observes that, in a handful of donors, these clonotypes were also the leading ones within the CD3+CD56-NKG2C+ fraction.

Concerning this clonotype itself: Its antigen is unknown.

With the 5' RACE reads reprocessed, TCRdb shows one record per CDR3 protein and no DNA. In all, the sample yields 200,000 to 300,000 distinct CDR3 sequences. The CDR3 spans 16 residues. Germline CDR1 KGHDR, CDR2 SFDVKD. This chain links TRBV24-1 with TRBJ1-5. This sequence was found in a woman between 18 and 69 years old in good health. The specimen was blood T cells: a sorted CD56 or NKG2C T cell subset, CD4+ or CD8+ T cells, or bulk PBMC T cells (not recorded which). The CDR3 sequence is CATSDGILNSNQPQHF.